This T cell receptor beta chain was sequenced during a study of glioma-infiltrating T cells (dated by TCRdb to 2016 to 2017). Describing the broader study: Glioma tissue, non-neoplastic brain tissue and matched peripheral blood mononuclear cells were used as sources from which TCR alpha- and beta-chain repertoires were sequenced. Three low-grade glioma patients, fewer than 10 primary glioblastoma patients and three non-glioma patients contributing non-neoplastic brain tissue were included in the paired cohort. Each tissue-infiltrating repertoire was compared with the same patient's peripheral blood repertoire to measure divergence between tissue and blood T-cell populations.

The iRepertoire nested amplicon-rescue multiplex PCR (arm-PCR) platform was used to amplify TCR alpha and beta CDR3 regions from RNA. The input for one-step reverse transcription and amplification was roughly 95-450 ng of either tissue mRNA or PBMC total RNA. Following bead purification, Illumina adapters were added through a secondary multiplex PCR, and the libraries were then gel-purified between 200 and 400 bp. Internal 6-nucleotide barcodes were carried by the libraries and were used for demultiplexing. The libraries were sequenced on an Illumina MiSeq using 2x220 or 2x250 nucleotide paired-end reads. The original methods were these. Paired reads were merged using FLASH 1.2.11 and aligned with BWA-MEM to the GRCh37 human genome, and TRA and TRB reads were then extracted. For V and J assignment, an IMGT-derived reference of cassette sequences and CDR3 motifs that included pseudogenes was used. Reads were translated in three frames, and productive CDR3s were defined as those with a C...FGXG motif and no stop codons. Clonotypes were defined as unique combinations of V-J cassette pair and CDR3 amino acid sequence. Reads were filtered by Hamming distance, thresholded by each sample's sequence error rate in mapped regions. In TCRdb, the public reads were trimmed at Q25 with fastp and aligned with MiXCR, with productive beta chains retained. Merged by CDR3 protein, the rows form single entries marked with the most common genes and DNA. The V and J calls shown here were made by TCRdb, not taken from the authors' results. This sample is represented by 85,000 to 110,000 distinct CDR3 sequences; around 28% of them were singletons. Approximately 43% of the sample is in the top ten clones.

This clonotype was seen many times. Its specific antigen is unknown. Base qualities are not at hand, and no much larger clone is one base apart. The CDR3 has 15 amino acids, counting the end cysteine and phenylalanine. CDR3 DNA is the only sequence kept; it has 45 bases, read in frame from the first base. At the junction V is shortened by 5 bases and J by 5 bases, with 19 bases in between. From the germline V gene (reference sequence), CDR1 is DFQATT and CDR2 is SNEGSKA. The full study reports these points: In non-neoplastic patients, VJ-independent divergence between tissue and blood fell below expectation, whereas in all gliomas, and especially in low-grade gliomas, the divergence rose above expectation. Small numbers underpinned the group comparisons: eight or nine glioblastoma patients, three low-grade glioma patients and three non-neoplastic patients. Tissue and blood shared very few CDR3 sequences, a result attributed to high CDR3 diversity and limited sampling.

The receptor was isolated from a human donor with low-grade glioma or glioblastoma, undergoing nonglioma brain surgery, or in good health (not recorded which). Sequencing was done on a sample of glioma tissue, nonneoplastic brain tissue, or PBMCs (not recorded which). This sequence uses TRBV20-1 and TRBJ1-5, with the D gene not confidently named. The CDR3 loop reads CSAVQRASSDQPQHF. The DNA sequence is TGCAGTGCTGTGCAGCGAGCCTCCTCCGATCAGCCCCAGCATTTT.